Below are 14 T cell receptor beta chains sequenced from a single sample in a study of blood T cell repertoires in COVID-19. The method was immunoSEQ multiplex PCR; TCRdb's version includes in-frame clones alone and lacks a portion of them. This sample yields tens of thousands of clones, of which about 90% are seen a single time; 3% belongs to the top ten. Sequenced sample: peripheral blood. The receptor source for this set is a woman in her fifties or sixties with active or convalescent COVID-19.

CDR3 residues: CAMGDPGQGNEQFF. The CDR3 DNA is TGTGCCATGGGAGACCCGGGACAAGGGAATGAGCAGTTCTTC. The chain has TRBV10-3 and TRBJ2-1; D is perhaps TRBD1 (6 bases). From germline, CDR1 is ENHRY and CDR2 SYGVKD. V was clipped by 9 bases and J by 7 bases, with 19 bases between them. The CDR3 loop spans 14 amino acids.

V is TRBV2 and J is TRBJ1-2; 9 nucleotides match TRBD1. Per the germline V gene, CDR1 is SNHLY and CDR2 is FYNNEI. There are 16 residues in the CDR3. Germline trimming cut 3 bases from V and 5 bases from J; bases unmatched to any gene: 10. The DNA of the CDR3 is TGTGCCAGCAGTGAGGCCCCGGGACAGGGACAATATGGCTACACCTTC. Its translation: CASSEAPGQGQYGYTF.

The rearrangement uses TRBV27 and TRBJ1-1, with D possibly TRBD1 on 6 matching bases. The CDR3 spans 13 residues. V lost 6 bases and J lost 3, with 11 bases in between. CDR1 and CDR2 (germline): MNHEY, SMNVEV (reference sequence). CDR3 bases: TGTGCCAGCAGGGGGGCCGGTGACACTGAAGCTTTCTTT. Protein: CASRGAGDTEAFF.

V gene TRBV4-2 combines with J gene TRBJ1-5; D is uncertain. This CDR3 is 16 amino acids long. CDR1 LGHNA and CDR2 YNFKEQ come from the germline V gene. V was pared by 0 bases and J by 2 bases, with 11 bases between. The CDR3: CASSQEGGIGNQPQHF. The CDR3 DNA reads as TGTGCCAGCAGCCAAGAGGGAGGGATAGGCAATCAGCCCCAGCATTTT.

J is TRBJ1-6 and V is TRBV27, with D possibly matching TRBD1 (6 bases). Germline V gene data show CDR1 as MNHEY and CDR2 as SMNVEV (reference sequence). The germline V and J ends were trimmed by 7 bases and 6 bases, with 10 bases remaining between them. The CDR3 consists of 13 residues. Here the CDR3 DNA reads TGTGCCAGCACAGGGGCGCCTAATTCACCCCTCCACTTT. This encodes CASTGAPNSPLHF.

Only a few counts were recorded for this clone. This rearrangement joins TRBV4-3 to TRBJ1-1; 9 bases are a match to TRBD1. The CDR3 is 15 amino acids. In germline, CDR1 is LGHNA, CDR2 YSLEER. The V segment lost 5 bases and the J segment 5 bases; nucleotides outside the gene matches: 9. The CDR3 sequence is CASSTGQGSGTEAFF. The CDR3 region has the DNA TGCGCCAGCAGCACCGGACAGGGGAGTGGGACTGAAGCTTTCTTT.

The chain links TRBV7-9 to TRBJ1-4, with a weak D call TRBD1 (6 bases). V lost 1 base, J lost 4 bases, and 10 bases lay in between. CDR3 length equals 15 residues. Germline CDR1 and CDR2: SEHNR and FQNEAQ (reference sequence). For the CDR3, the DNA is TGTGCCAGCAGCTTAGACAGGGCCTATAATGAAAAACTGTTTTTT. This codes for CASSLDRAYNEKLFF.

Comment on this clone: The same CDR3 also results from other DNA sequences found in this sample. V and J are TRBV7-7 and TRBJ2-3, with D tentatively TRBD2 (7 bases). Germline CDR1 and CDR2: SSHAT and FNYEAQ (reference sequence). The CDR3 is 15 amino acids. Trimming stripped 1 base from V and 2 bases from J, with 10 bases between. CDR3 sequence (DNA): TGTGCCAGCAGCTTAGGTGGGGGGGCCACAGATACGCAGTATTTT. It is translated as CASSLGGGATDTQYF.

The chain has TRBV5-1 and TRBJ2-1; 10 nucleotides match TRBD2. CDR1 is SGHRS, CDR2 YFSETQ, per germline. The CDR3 totals 15 residues. Losses at the gene ends were 0 bases for V and 9 bases for J; bases not matched to a gene: 6. The CDR3 DNA is TGCGCCAGCAGCTTGGCCCAAGCGGGGGGGAGTGAGCAGTTCTTC. It yields the protein CASSLAQAGGSEQFF.

V is TRBV6-5 and J is TRBJ2-3; possibly TRBD2 for D (5 bases). This CDR3 is built from 11 residues. The germline gives CDR1 MNHEY, CDR2 SVGAGI. The germline V and J ends were trimmed by 2 bases and 8 bases, with 5 bases remaining between them. CDR3 sequence (DNA): TGTGCCAGCAGTTACGAGGGTACGCAGTATTTT. It is translated as CASSYEGTQYF.

The V call is TRBV18, the J call TRBJ1-2; 9 bases align to TRBD1. The CDR3 is made up of 16 amino acids. Germline V gene lookup returns CDR1 KGHSH and CDR2 LQKENI. J was trimmed by 7 bases and V by 3 bases; bases with no gene match: 12. CDR3 residues: CASSPLPAQGASGYTF. In DNA form, the CDR3 reads TGTGCCAGCTCACCCCTCCCGGCACAGGGGGCATCTGGCTACACCTTC.

This chain uses TRBV27 with TRBJ1-4; D ambiguous. The V gene lost 6 bases and the J gene lost 6 bases, with 14 bases spanning the gap. The CDR3 spans 14 residues. Germline V gene sequence: CDR1 MNHEY, CDR2 SMNVEV (reference sequence). CDR3 residues: CASRTLSGHEKLFF. Written as DNA, the CDR3 is TGTGCCAGCAGGACTCTTTCGGGTCATGAAAAACTGTTTTTT.

The rearrangement uses TRBV7-2 and TRBJ1-3; maybe TRBD1 (5 bases). Trimming stripped 5 bases from V and 4 bases from J, with 15 bases between. This CDR3 is built from 15 residues. CDR1 is SGHTA and CDR2 is FQGNSA in the germline V gene. The CDR3 DNA reads as TGTGCCAGCAGCCCCGGGGGAGACAGAGGAAACACCATATATTTT. Protein: CASSPGGDRGNTIYF. Supplemented by reference TRBV7-2 and TRBJ1-3, the full variable domain reads GAGVSQSPSNKVTEKGKDVELRCDPISGHTALYWYRQSLGQGLEFLIYFQGNSAPDKSGLPSDRFSAERTGGSVSTLTIQRTQQEDSAVYLCASSPGGDRGNTIYFGEGSWLTVV.

V and J are TRBV6-5 and TRBJ2-7, with D tentatively TRBD1 (6 bases). The germline gives CDR1 MNHEY, CDR2 SVGAGI. Trimming cost V 10 bases and J 5 bases, with 21 bases left between them. The CDR3 covers 14 residues. The CDR3 loop reads CAILEGNRGNEQYF. CDR3 DNA sequence: TGTGCCATACTAGAAGGGAATAGGGGGAACGAGCAGTACTTC.